Included here is one T cell receptor beta chain sequence, with context. This entry comes from a study of technical replicates of blood from a few donors. Profiled with immunoSEQ multiplex PCR; TCRdb holds only in-frame clones, not every one. The data contain around 54,000 clones, 95% to 96% of them seen just once; the ten biggest clones take up about 0.41%. This CDR3 is 15 amino acids long. V shed 2 bases, J shed 1 base, and the junction held 4 bases outside the gene matches. Germline CDR1 SGHDN, CDR2 FVKESK. The sequence came from a human donor in good health. The specimen sequenced was T cells isolated from PBMCs. J is TRBJ2-5 and V is TRBV14, with 7 bases that match TRBD2. As DNA, the CDR3 is TGTGCCAGCAGCCAATACCTAGCGGCCCAAGAGACCCAGTACTTC. It is translated as CASSQYLAAQETQYF. Combining the CDR3 with reference TRBV14 and TRBJ2-5 gives the whole variable domain EAGVTQFPSHSVIEKGQTVTLRCDPISGHDNLYWYRRVMGKEIKFLLHFVKESKQDESGMPNNRFLAERTGGTYSTLKVQPAELEDSGVYFCASSQYLAAQETQYFGPGTRLLVL.